This T cell receptor beta chain was recorded in a study of cytomegalovirus exposure and HLA in healthy donors. Overall study: Out of fewer than 400 genotyped donors, about 80% belonged to the Caucasian-associated ancestry cluster.

The CDR3 sequence is 13 residues long. Germline loops: CDR1 LNHNV, CDR2 YYDKDF (reference sequence). The study ran its PCR with 60 Vbeta and 13 Jbeta primers. The protocol was immunoSEQ multiplex PCR, while the TCRdb copy is restricted to in-frame clones and leaves out a portion. Found here are some 110,000 clones, over 65% of them singletons; the top ten hold 8.2%. The source is a middle-aged man in good health and CMV-seropositive. Sequenced sample: PBMCs. This sequence joins TRBV15 and TRBJ2-5; D is perhaps TRBD1 (5 bases). The DNA end favors TRBJ2-7, so the J call may be wrong. The CDR3 sequence is CATSVQGSYEQYF. The CDR3 nucleotides read TGTGCCACCAGCGTTCAGGGCTCCTACGAGCAGTACTTC.